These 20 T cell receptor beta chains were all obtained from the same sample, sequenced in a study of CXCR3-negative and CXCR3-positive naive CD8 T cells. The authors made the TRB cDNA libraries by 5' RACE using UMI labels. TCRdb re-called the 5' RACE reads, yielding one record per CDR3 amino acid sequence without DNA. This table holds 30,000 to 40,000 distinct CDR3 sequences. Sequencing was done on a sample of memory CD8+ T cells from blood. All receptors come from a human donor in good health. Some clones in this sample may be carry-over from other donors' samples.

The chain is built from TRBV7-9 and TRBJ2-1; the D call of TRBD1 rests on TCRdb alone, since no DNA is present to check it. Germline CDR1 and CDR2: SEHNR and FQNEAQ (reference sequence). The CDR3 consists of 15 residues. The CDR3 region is CASSSVTGSTDEQFF.

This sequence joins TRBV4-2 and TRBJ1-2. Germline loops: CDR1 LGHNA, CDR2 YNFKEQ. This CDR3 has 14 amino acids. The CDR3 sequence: CASSQDPSGEGYTF.

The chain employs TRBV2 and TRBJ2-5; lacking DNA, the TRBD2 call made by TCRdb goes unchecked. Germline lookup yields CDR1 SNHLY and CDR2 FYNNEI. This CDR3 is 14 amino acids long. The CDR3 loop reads CASSDWGADETQYF.

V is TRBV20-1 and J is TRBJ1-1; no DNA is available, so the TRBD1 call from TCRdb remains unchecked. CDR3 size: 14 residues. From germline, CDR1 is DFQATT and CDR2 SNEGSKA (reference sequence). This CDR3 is CSARDRDRFTEAFF.

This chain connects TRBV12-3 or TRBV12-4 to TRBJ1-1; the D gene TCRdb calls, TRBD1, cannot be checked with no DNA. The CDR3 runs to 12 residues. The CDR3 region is CASSFVRGSAFF.

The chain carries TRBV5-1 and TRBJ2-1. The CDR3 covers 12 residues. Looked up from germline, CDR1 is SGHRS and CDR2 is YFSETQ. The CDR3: CASSSGYNEQFF. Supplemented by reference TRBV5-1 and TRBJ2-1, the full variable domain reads KAGVTQTPRYLIKTRGQQVTLSCSPISGHRSVSWYQQTPGQGLQFLFEYFSETQRNKGNFPGRFSGRQFSNSRSEMNVSTLELGDSALYLCASSSGYNEQFFGPGTRLTVL.

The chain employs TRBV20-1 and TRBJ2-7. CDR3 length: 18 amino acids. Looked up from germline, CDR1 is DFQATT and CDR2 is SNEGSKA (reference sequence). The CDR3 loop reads CSARRRLADGEWNYEQYF.

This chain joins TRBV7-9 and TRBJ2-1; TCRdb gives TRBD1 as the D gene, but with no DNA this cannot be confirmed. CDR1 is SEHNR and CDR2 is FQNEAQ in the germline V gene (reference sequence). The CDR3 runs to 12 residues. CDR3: CASSGGAGEQFF.

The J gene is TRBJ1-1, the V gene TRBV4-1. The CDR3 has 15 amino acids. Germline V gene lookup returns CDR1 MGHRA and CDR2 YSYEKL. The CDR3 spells CASSQRTAVNTEAFF.

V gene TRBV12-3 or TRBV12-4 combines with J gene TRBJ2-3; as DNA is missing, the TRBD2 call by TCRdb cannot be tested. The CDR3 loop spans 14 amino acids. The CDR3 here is CASSLPRGGDTQYF.

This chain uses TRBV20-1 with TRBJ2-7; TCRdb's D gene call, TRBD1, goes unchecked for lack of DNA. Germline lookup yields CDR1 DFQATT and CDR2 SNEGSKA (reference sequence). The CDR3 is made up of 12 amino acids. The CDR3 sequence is CSARWAGYEQYF.

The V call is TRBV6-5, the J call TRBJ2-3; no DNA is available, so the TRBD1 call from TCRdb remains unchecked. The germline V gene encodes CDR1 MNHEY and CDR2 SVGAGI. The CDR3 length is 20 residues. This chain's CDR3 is CASSYRVEGQGFWSTDTQYF.

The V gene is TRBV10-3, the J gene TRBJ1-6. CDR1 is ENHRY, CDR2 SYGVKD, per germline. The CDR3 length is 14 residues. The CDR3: CAISESEENSPLHF.

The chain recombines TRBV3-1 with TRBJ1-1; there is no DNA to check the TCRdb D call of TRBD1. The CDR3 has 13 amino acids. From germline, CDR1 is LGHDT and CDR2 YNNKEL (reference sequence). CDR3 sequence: CASSPWGFTEAFF.

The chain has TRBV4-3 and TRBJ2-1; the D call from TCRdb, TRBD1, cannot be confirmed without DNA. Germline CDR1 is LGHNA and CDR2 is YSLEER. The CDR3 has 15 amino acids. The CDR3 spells CASSQGTGGYNEQFF.

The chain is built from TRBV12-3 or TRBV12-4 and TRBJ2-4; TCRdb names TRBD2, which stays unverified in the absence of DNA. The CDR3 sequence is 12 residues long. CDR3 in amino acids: CAISTTGLIQYF.

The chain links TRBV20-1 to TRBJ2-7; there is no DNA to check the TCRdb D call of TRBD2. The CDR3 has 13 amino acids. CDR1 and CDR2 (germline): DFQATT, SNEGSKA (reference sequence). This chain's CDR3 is CSAWTSGSYEQYF.

CDR3 residues: CASSQDLGTGSDTQYF. This sequence joins TRBV4-3 and TRBJ2-3; TCRdb reports TRBD1, a call that lacks DNA to check it against. The CDR3 consists of 16 residues. CDR1 is LGHNA and CDR2 is YSLEER in the germline V gene.

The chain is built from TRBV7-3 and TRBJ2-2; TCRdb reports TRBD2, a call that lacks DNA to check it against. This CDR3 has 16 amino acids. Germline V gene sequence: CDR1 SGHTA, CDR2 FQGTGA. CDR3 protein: CASSLNPAGETGELFF.

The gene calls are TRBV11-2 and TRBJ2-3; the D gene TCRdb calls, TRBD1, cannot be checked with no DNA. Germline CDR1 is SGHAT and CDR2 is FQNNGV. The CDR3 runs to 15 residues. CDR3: CASSFTRGETDTQYF.